The clone carrying this TCR beta chain was picked up one time. This entry is derived from a study of CD8+CD57+ T cells in acquired aplastic anemia. The J segment lost 0 bases and the V segment lost 2 bases, leaving 14 bases of the junction unmatched. In germline, CDR1 is DFQATT, CDR2 SNEGSKA (reference sequence). This CDR3 is built from 19 residues. Both TCR beta VDJ combination and CDR3 sequence profiling were carried out. Genomic DNA was the template for this profiling. Via MiXCR, TCRdb re-called the reads, giving one row per CDR3 protein. The sample records 150,000 to 200,000 distinct CDR3 sequences, about three fifths being singletons.

The source material was sorted CD4+, CD8+, or CD8+CD57+ T cells (not recorded which) from PBMCs. This chain connects TRBV20-1 to TRBJ2-7; 12 bases map to TRBD2. The TCR comes from a human donor with severe aplastic anemia or a healthy control (not recorded which). The CDR3 nucleotides read TGCAGTGCTAGATCCCAATATGAGACTAGCGGGAGAAGCTCCTACGAGCAGTACTTC. It specifies CSARSQYETSGRSSYEQYF.